The sequence of this TCR beta chain was determined in a study of T cells in Graves' hyperthyroidism and ophthalmopathy. General observations from the study: Blood also carried most thyroid clonotypes expanded above 0.001.

Germline lookup yields CDR1 MDHEN and CDR2 SYDVKM. The CDR3 is made up of 15 amino acids. V was pared by 5 bases and J by 4 bases, with 18 bases between. An absence of ophthalmopathy progression within 18 months meant stable Graves' hyperthyroidism. Newly diagnosed patients aged 18 to 65 had hyperthyroidism of under 2 months' duration. Fresh 10 ml peripheral blood yielded PBMCs. Regions amplified from RNA transcripts were the TCR beta CDR3 regions. A set of HTBI primers served as the primers for a first-round RT-PCR of the TCR CDR3. Using its own MiXCR run on the multiplex PCR reads, TCRdb lists one record per CDR3 protein. The repertoire holds roughly 300,000 distinct CDR3 sequences, around 23% seen once, with around 48% in the top ten. This clonotype was seen repeatedly, ten times or more. Its cognate antigen is unknown.

The chain couples TRBV28 to TRBJ2-7, with D tentatively TRBD1 (7 bases). The sequence was obtained from a woman aged 50 to 60 with Graves' hyperthyroidism. Source material: blood. The CDR3 region is CASSTRQGGIYEQYF. CDR3 DNA sequence: TGTGCCAGCAGTACCCGACAGGGAGGAATATACGAGCAGTACTTC.